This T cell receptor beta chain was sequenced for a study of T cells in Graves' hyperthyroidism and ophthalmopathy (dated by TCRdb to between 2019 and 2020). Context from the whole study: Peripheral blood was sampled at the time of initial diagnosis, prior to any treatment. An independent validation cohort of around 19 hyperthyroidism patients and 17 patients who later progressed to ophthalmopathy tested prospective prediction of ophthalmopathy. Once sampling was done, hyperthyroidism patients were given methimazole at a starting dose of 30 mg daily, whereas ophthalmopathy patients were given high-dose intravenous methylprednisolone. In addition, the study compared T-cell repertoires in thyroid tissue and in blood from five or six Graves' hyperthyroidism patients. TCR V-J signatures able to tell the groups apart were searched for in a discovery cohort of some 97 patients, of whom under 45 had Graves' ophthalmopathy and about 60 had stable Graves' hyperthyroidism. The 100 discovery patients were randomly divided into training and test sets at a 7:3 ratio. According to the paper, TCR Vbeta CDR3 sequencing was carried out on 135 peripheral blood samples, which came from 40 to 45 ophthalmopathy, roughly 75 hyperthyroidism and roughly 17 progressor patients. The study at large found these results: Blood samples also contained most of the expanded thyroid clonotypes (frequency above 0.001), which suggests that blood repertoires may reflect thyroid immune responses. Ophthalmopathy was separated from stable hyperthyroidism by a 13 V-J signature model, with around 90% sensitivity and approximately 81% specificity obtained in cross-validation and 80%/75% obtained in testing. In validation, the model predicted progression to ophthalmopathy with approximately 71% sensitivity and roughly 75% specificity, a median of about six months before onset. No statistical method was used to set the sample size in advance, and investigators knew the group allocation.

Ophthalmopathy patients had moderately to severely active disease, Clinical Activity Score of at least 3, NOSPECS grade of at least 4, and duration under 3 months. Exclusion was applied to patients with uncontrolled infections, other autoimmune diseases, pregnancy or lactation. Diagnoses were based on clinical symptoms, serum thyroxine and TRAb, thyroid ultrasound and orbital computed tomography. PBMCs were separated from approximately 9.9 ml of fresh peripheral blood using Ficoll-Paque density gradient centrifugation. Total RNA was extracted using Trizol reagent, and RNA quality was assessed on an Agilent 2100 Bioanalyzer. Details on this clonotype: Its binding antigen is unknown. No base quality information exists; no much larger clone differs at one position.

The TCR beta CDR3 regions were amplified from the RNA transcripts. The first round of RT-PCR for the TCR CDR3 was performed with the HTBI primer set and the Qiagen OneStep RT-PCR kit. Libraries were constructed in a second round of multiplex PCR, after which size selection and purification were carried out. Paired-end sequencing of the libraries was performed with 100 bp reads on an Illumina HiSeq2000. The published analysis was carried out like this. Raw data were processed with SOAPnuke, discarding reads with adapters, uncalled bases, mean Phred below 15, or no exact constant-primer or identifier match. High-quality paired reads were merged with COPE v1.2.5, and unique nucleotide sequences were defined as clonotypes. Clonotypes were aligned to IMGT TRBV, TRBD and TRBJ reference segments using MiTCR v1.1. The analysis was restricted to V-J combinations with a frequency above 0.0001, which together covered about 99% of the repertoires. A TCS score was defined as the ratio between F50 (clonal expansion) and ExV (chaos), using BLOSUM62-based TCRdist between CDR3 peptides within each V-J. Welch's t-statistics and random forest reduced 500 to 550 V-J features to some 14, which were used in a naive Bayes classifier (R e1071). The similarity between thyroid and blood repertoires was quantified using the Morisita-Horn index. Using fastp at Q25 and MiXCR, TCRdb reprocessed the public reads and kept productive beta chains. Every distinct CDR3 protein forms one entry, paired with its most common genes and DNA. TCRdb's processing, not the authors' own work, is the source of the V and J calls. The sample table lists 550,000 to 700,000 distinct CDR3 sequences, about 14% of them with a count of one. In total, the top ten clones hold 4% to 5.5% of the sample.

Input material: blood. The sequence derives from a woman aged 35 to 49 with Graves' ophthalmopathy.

The CDR3 protein sequence reads: CASSPEGVSNQPQHF. The sequenced DNA is TGTGCCAGTAGCCCGGAGGGGGTTAGCAATCAGCCCCAGCATTTT. The V gene is TRBV19 and the J gene is TRBJ1-5; the D segment could be TRBD1, given 6 matching bases. The CDR3 measures 15 amino acids from cysteine to phenylalanine. The retained sequence is limited to the CDR3, 45 bases, with the frame set at the first base. The germline V gene (reference sequence) supplies CDR1 LNHDA and CDR2 SQIVND. V gives up 6 bases and J gives up 0 bases, and the segment between their germline ends measures 12 bases.